The rows below give T cell receptor beta chains drawn from one sample of a study of blood T cell repertoires in COVID-19. Measured with immunoSEQ multiplex PCR; TCRdb has only the in-frame clones, and not every one. In the table there are some 350,000 clones, more than 75% of which are singletons. Input material: PBMCs or T cells enriched from blood (not recorded which). The receptor source for this set is a woman in her thirties who had recovered from COVID-19. Each CDR3 is given with its conserved first and last residue. A D gene is named only where the DNA matches it firmly. Where a row states a size, it is once, few, many or the class of an expanded clone; other rows omit it.

cdr3_nt	cdr3_aa	v_call	j_call	clone_size	d_call
TGTGCCAGCAGCGTACAAGCTAACTATGGCTACACCTTC	CASSVQANYGYTF	TRBV3-1/TRBV3-2	TRBJ1-2	NA	NA
TGTGCCATCAGTGACGTTCCTAATGAGCAGTTCTTC	CAISDVPNEQFF	TRBV10-3	TRBJ2-1	NA	NA
TGTGCCAGCACCTTTAGCGGGGGAGTTAATGAGCAGTTCTTC	CASTFSGGVNEQFF	TRBV6-6	TRBJ2-1	NA	TRBD2
TGTGCCAGCAGCAGCGGAGCGAACACTGAAGCTTTCTTT	CASSSGANTEAFF	TRBV6-5	TRBJ1-1	NA	NA
TGTGCCAGCCTGGGACAGGGACTCTACGAGCAGTACTTC	CASLGQGLYEQYF	TRBV19	TRBJ2-7	NA	TRBD1
TGTGCCAGCAGTGGACAGGGCAGAGAGACCCAGTACTTC	CASSGQGRETQYF	TRBV2	TRBJ2-5	NA	TRBD1
TGTGCCAGCAGCCAAGGCGGGACAGGGACGCCCTATGGCTACACCTTC	CASSQGGTGTPYGYTF	TRBV3-1/TRBV3-2	TRBJ1-2	NA	TRBD1
TGTGCCACCACCATGACAGGGTACCGGGAGCCCCAGCATTTT	CATTMTGYREPQHF	TRBV15	TRBJ1-5	NA	TRBD1
TGTGCCTCTTCGGAAGTTCGGGCAGATACGCAGTATTTT	CASSEVRADTQYF	TRBV19	TRBJ2-3	NA	NA
TGTGCCAGCAGCCAACGGACGGGGGGCCCAGATACGCAGTATTTT	CASSQRTGGPDTQYF	TRBV7-3	TRBJ2-3	NA	NA
TGCGCCAGCAGCGGGACAGGGCTCAACGCTGAAGCTTTCTTT	CASSGTGLNAEAFF	TRBV5-1	TRBJ1-1	NA	TRBD1
TGTGCCTGGACCCGATTAAGAAGGGGGGAGACCCAGTACTTC	CAWTRLRRGETQYF	TRBV30	TRBJ2-5	NA	NA
TGTGCCAGCGCCGGGACTAACCAAGAGACCCAGTACTTC	CASAGTNQETQYF	TRBV11-3	TRBJ2-5	NA	TRBD2
TGTGCCAGCAACGGGGGGGCTAGCGGAACCTACAATGAGCAGTTCTTC	CASNGGASGTYNEQFF	TRBV5-4	TRBJ2-1	NA	TRBD2
TGTGCCAGTAGTGCCCGGGAGACCCAGTACTTC	CASSARETQYF	TRBV19	TRBJ2-5	NA	NA
TGTGCCAGCAGCGACAGGACGACCGGGGAGCTGTTTTTT	CASSDRTTGELFF	TRBV12-3/TRBV12-4	TRBJ2-2	few	NA
TGCAGCGTCCTTAGTCCGGGACAGGAAGCTTTCTTT	CSVLSPGQEAFF	TRBV29-1	TRBJ1-1	few	TRBD1
TGTGCCAGCAGCTTAGCGGGGACTAGCGGAAACCAAGAGACCCAGTACTTC	CASSLAGTSGNQETQYF	TRBV7-6	TRBJ2-5	NA	TRBD2
TGTGCCAGCAGCTTCCCCGGTACAGATACGCAGTATTTT	CASSFPGTDTQYF	TRBV5-6	TRBJ2-3	NA	NA
TGTGCCAGCGGGGGGACAGCAAGAGAAAAACTGTTTTTT	CASGGTAREKLFF	TRBV28	TRBJ1-4	once	TRBD1
TGCGCCAGCAGCCCGGAGGGGGGGCGGCGTTCACCCCTCCACTTT	CASSPEGGRRSPLHF	TRBV5-1	TRBJ1-6	NA	NA
TGCGCCAGCAGCCAGGGACAGGGCCTTAACTATGGCTACACCTTC	CASSQGQGLNYGYTF	TRBV4-1	TRBJ1-2	NA	TRBD1
TGCGCCAGCAGCTCGGACAGGGTGGACACCGGGGAGCTGTTTTTT	CASSSDRVDTGELFF	TRBV5-1	TRBJ2-2	once	TRBD1
TGCGCCAGCAGCTTAACGCGTAGCGGGGACACCGGGGAGCTGTTTTTT	CASSLTRSGDTGELFF	TRBV5-1	TRBJ2-2	NA	TRBD2
TGCGCCAGCAGCAAGGGACAGTCTGGAAACACCATATATTTT	CASSKGQSGNTIYF	TRBV5-1	TRBJ1-3	NA	TRBD1
TGCGCCTCACGGTGGCAGGGTGGTTTGATGAACACTGAAGCTTTCTTT	CASRWQGGLMNTEAFF	TRBV10-2	TRBJ1-1	once	NA
TGTGCCAGCACCCGGAGGGGCTATAATTCACCCCTCCACTTT	CASTRRGYNSPLHF	TRBV19	TRBJ1-6	once	NA
TGTGCCAGCAGCCCCGGCGGCGGTTTGTATGGCTACACCTTC	CASSPGGGLYGYTF	TRBV5-5	TRBJ1-2	NA	NA
TGTGCCAGCAGTGAGCTCGGGATAGCGGGGGGGTTCACCTACGAGCAGTACTTC	CASSELGIAGGFTYEQYF	TRBV2	TRBJ2-7	NA	TRBD2
TGTGCCAGCAGTCGGCGGGGGGGCGATGAGCAGTTCTTC	CASSRRGGDEQFF	TRBV12-3/TRBV12-4	TRBJ2-1	NA	TRBD2
TGTGCCAGCAGCGTAAATCCCGGGGAGACCCAGTACTTC	CASSVNPGETQYF	TRBV9	TRBJ2-5	NA	NA
TGTGCCAGCAGTCGGGGACAGCAAGAGACCCAGTACTTC	CASSRGQQETQYF	TRBV12-3/TRBV12-4	TRBJ2-5	NA	TRBD1
TGTGCCTGGAGTCAGGGCACCGGGGAGCTGTTTTTT	CAWSQGTGELFF	TRBV30	TRBJ2-2	NA	NA
TGTGCCAGCAGCTTGGAGGGCAGGGGGCTTGTTGGCTACACCTTC	CASSLEGRGLVGYTF	TRBV5-4	TRBJ1-2	NA	TRBD1
TGTGCCAGCTCGGGACAGATGAACACTGAAGCTTTCTTT	CASSGQMNTEAFF	TRBV18	TRBJ1-1	NA	TRBD1
TGTGCCAGCACCAGGGGACAGTCCTACGAGCAGTACTTC	CASTRGQSYEQYF	TRBV6-5	TRBJ2-7	NA	TRBD1
TGCGCCAGCTGCAACCCGGGAGTCCAAGAGACCCAGTACTTC	CASCNPGVQETQYF	TRBV5-1	TRBJ2-5	NA	NA
TGTGCCAGTAGTGCGGGACAGGGTTTCTATGGCTACACCTTC	CASSAGQGFYGYTF	TRBV19	TRBJ1-2	NA	TRBD1
TGTGCCAGCAGCCGGGACACTAATGGTAGGGTTGTATGTGAAAAACTGTTTTTT	CASSRDTNGRVVCEKLFF	TRBV7-6	TRBJ1-4	NA	NA
TGTGCCAGTAGCTTAACCGACGGGGGGGACTTCACAGATACGCAGTATTTT	CASSLTDGGDFTDTQYF	TRBV19	TRBJ2-3	NA	TRBD2
TGCGCCAGCAGCGCGGACAGGGGGACCGGCTACACCTTC	CASSADRGTGYTF	TRBV5-1	TRBJ1-2	NA	TRBD1
TGTGCCAGCAGTGTAACCCGCGGGACAGGGTTACGCTACGAGCAGTACTTC	CASSVTRGTGLRYEQYF	TRBV6-1	TRBJ2-7	NA	TRBD1
TGTGCCAGCAGCGTAGAGCTGGAGGGCTATGGCTACACCTTC	CASSVELEGYGYTF	TRBV9	TRBJ1-2	NA	NA
TGTGCCAGTAGTATGGGGCCCTCCTACAATGAGCAGTTCTTC	CASSMGPSYNEQFF	TRBV19	TRBJ2-1	NA	NA
TGTGCCAGCAGCTTATGGCTGGGGAGGTACAATGAGCAGTTCTTC	CASSLWLGRYNEQFF	TRBV11-2	TRBJ2-1	NA	NA
TGTGCCAGCATCAAGGGGGCTGGGGGCTCCGAAGCTTTCTTT	CASIKGAGGSEAFF	TRBV7-2	TRBJ1-1	NA	TRBD1
TGTGCCAGCAGCCGGGACAACGGCTATGGCTACACCTTC	CASSRDNGYGYTF	TRBV6-2/TRBV6-3	TRBJ1-2	NA	NA
TGTGCCAGCAGCCCAGTTAGGGGGCCGGGCACCGGGGAGCTGTTTTTT	CASSPVRGPGTGELFF	TRBV11-2	TRBJ2-2	NA	TRBD1
TGTGCCAGCAAACGGCGGGACAGGGCTGAGACCCAGTACTTC	CASKRRDRAETQYF	TRBV2	TRBJ2-5	NA	TRBD1
TGTGCCAGCAGCTTATGGCAGGGGGCCAGAGGTGAGCAGTTCTTC	CASSLWQGARGEQFF	TRBV7-2	TRBJ2-1	NA	TRBD1
TGTGCCAGCACCCTTAAAACCTGTAGCTCCTATAATTCACCCCTCCACTTT	CASTLKTCSSYNSPLHF	TRBV11-3	TRBJ1-6	NA	NA
TGTGCCAGCAACCCAATGGGGGCCGTAGGTGAAGCTTTCTTT	CASNPMGAVGEAFF	TRBV7-9	TRBJ1-1	NA	NA
TGTGCCACCAGCAGAATGCAGGGGGTAGATACGCAGTATTTT	CATSRMQGVDTQYF	TRBV15	TRBJ2-3	NA	TRBD1
TGTGCCAGTAGCCCGGGTAGAAACACCGGGGAGCTGTTTTTT	CASSPGRNTGELFF	TRBV19	TRBJ2-2	NA	NA
TGTGCCAGCAGCGGAGGGGCTAACGGGGACACTGAAGCTTTCTTT	CASSGGANGDTEAFF	TRBV5-5	TRBJ1-1	NA	NA